This T cell receptor beta chain was recovered during a study of blood T cell repertoires in COVID-19. CDR3 length equals 17 residues. CDR1 and CDR2 (germline): SGHRS, YFSETQ. V was pared by 0 bases and J by 6 bases, with 13 bases of the junction left unmatched. Adults between about 18 and 95 years of age took part from under 25 US areas. Within the 2 weeks before study entry, each person in the exposed group met a COVID-19 case. The repertoire was sequenced with immunoSEQ multiplex PCR; TCRdb's copy has only in-frame clones and lacks some. In the table there are under 400,000 clones, roughly 86% of which are singletons.

The specimen was PBMCs or T cells enriched from blood (not recorded which). J is TRBJ2-7 and V is TRBV5-1; 9 bases agree with TRBD2. The sequence derives from a woman aged 25 to 45 who had been exposed to COVID-19. CDR3 protein: CASSLDPRGGLRSEQYF. The CDR3 nucleotides read TGCGCCAGCAGCTTGGACCCGCGGGGGGGCTTGCGGAGCGAGCAGTACTTC.